This TCR beta chain was observed in a study of beta chain features in type 1 diabetes. General study results and limits: TCRB CDR3s from Type 1 diabetes patients were moderately but significantly shorter in all four CD4+ subsets.

CDR3 length: 14 residues. Trimming stripped 3 bases from V and 3 bases from J, with 13 bases between. Germline CDR1 SGHRS, CDR2 YFSETQ. All of the isolated RNA was reverse transcribed, so expressed TCRB transcripts were sequenced. Data came from immunoSEQ multiplex PCR; TCRdb stores just in-frame clones and leaves some out. The sample includes roughly 260,000 clones, roughly 21% of them seen just once. This clone was detected only a few times. Its antigen is unknown. The rearrangement links TRBV5-1 to TRBJ2-7; D may be TRBD2 (6 bases). Material: naive CD4+ T cells from blood. The origin of this receptor is a woman aged 40 to 55 with type 1 diabetes. The CDR3: CASSSLGEDYEQYF. In DNA, the CDR3 is TGCGCCAGCAGCTCACTAGGGGAGGACTACGAGCAGTACTTC.